Described below is a single T cell receptor (beta chain) sequence and its context. The V and J ends lost 0 bases and 8 bases respectively, with 8 bases between them. CDR1 is LGHNA and CDR2 is YSLEER in the germline V gene. The CDR3 contains 13 residues. The data are from a study of STAT5B mutations in CD4+ large granular lymphocyte leukemia. This table comes from immunoSEQ multiplex PCR, and its TCRdb copy is limited to in-frame clones, with some not included. The repertoire holds fewer than 25,000 clones, with roughly 87% as singletons. This sequence joins TRBV4-3 and TRBJ2-1; a weak D match, TRBD2 (5 bases). The sample taken for sequencing was CD4+ T cells from blood buffy coats. This TCR came from a human donor in good health. The DNA for the CDR3 is TGCGCCAGCAGCCAAGATATGAGGGATGAGCAGTTCTTC. Protein: CASSQDMRDEQFF.